Here is one T cell receptor beta chain with its context. The entry originates in a study of radiotherapy plus CTLA-4 blockade in lung cancer. Libraries were prepared by immunoSEQ multiplex PCR; TCRdb keeps only in-frame clonotypes and omits some of them. Counted here are 45,000 or so clones, around 69% occurring once; the ten biggest clones make up around 8.3%. V lost 2 bases to trimming and J lost 0 bases, with 10 bases between them. The CDR3 covers 15 residues. Germline lookup yields CDR1 SGHTA and CDR2 FQGNSA. The starting material was peripheral blood, obtained from a patient treated with radiotherapy plus ipilimumab. The receptor comes from a human donor with non-small cell lung cancer who had stable disease on radiotherapy plus ipilimumab. The chain combines TRBV7-2 with TRBJ1-2; unclear D gene. This chain's CDR3 is CASSLPAATNYGYTF. As DNA, the CDR3 is TGTGCCAGCAGCTTACCGGCAGCCACTAACTATGGCTACACCTTC.